This T cell receptor beta chain was documented in a study of OX40 agonist ivuxolimab in advanced cancers. This table comes from immunoSEQ multiplex PCR, and its TCRdb copy is limited to in-frame clones, with some not included. The sample contains about 120,000 clones, around 87% of which appear only once. Systemic immunosuppression or autoimmune disease history was grounds to exclude patients. Trimming stripped 5 bases from V and 1 base from J, with 12 bases between. The CDR3 sequence is 15 residues long. Germline CDR1 is SGHTA and CDR2 is FQGNSA. The chain joins TRBV7-2 to TRBJ1-3; D is ambiguous. The starting material was CD4+ or CD8+ T cells sorted from blood, obtained in a trial of the OX40 agonist ivuxolimab. The TCR sequence derives from an adult with an advanced solid tumor such as melanoma, head and neck, liver or kidney cancer. CDR3 sequence reads: CASSPRGGSGNTIYF. CDR3 bases: TGTGCCAGCAGCCCCCGGGGTGGTTCTGGAAACACCATATATTTT.